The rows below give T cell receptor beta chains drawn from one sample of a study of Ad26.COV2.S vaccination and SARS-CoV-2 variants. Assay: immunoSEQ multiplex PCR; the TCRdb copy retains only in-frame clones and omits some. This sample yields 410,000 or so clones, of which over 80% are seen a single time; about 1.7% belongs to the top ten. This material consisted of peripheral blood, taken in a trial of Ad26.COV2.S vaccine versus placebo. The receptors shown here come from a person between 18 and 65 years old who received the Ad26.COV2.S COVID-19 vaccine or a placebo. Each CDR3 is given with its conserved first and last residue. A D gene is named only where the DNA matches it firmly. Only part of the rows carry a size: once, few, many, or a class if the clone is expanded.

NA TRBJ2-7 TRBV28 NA TGTGCCAGCAGTTTGGCAGGGAGAGGGGAGCAGTACTTC CASSLAGRGEQYF
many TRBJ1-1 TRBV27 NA TGTGCCAGCAAAACAGGGTTGAGGGGTTTAACTGAAGCTTTCTTT CASKTGLRGLTEAFF
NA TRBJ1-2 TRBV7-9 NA TGTGCCAGCAGCCCGGGCCAATTAGACTTCTATGGCTACACCTTC CASSPGQLDFYGYTF
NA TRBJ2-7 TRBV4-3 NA TGCGCCAGCAGCCAAGACGGGAGCTCCTACGAGCAGTACTTC CASSQDGSSYEQYF
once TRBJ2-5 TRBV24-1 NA TGTGCCACCAGTGACCCCAGCAGGGGAGGGGAGACCCAGTACTTC CATSDPSRGGETQYF
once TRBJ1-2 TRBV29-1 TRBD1 TGCAGCGTGGAGGGACAGGGTGGCGGCTACACCTTC CSVEGQGGGYTF
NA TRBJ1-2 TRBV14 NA TGTGCCAGCAGCCAGACAGCTAACTATGGCTACACCTTC CASSQTANYGYTF
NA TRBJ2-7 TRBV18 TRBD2 TGTGCCAGCTCACCACCGACTAGCGGGAGCTCCTACGAGCAGTACTTC CASSPPTSGSSYEQYF
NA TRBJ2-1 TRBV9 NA TGTGCCAGCAGCGTAGCCTTCGGTGAGCAGTTCTTC CASSVAFGEQFF
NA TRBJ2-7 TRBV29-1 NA TGCAGCGTCATGAGAAGTACGAACTACGAGCAGTACTTC CSVMRSTNYEQYF
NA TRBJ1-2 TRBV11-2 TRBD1 TGTGCCAGCAGCCCGGGACAGGGAATAGGTGGTAACTATGGCTACACCTTC CASSPGQGIGGNYGYTF
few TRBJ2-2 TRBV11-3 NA TGTGCCAGCAGCTTAGATGGCACCGGGGAGCTGTTTTTT CASSLDGTGELFF
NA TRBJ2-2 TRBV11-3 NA TGTGCCAGCAGCTTTGATCGCGCCGGGGAGCTGTTTTTT CASSFDRAGELFF
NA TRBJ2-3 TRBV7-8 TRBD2 TGTGCCAGCAGCTTAGTTCCGAGCGGGGGGAAACCTAGCACAGATACGCAGTATTTT CASSLVPSGGKPSTDTQYF
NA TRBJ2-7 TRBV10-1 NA TGCGCCAGCAGTGAGTCTTCGTACGAGCAGTACTTC CASSESSYEQYF
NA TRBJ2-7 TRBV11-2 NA TGTGCCAGCACCACCGGTCCTCTCGAGCAGTACTTC CASTTGPLEQYF
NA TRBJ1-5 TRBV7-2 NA TGTGCCAGCAGCGGGGGGGGAATAGGCAATCAGCCCCAGCATTTT CASSGGGIGNQPQHF
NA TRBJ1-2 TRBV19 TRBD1 TGTGCCAGTAGTATGGGGGACAGGCCTCGTGGCTACACCTTC CASSMGDRPRGYTF
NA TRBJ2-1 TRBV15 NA TGTGCCACCAGCAGAGATCTCCTTAGGGGCACTGAGCAGTTCTTC CATSRDLLRGTEQFF
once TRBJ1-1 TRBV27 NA TGTGCCAGCAGTTTGGGGGGCACAGCGGGGGCTTTCTTT CASSLGGTAGAFF
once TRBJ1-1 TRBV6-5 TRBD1 TGTGCCAGCACGGACAGGGCGACCGTGAACACTGAAGCTTTCTTT CASTDRATVNTEAFF
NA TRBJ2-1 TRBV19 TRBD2 TGTGCCAGTGGTACTAGCGGGGCTTACAATGAGCAGTTCTTC CASGTSGAYNEQFF
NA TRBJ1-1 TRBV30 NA TGTGCCTACAAGGGTACAGCGAACACTGAAGCTTTCTTT CAYKGTANTEAFF
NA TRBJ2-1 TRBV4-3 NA TGCGCCAGCAGCCACTCCGCAGTAGGGGGGGGGCTTATGCGGGTTGAGCAGTTCTTC CASSHSAVGGGLMRVEQFF
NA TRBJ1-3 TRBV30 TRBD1 TGTGCCTGGAGTCCTACAGGGGCTTTTGGAAACACCATATATTTT CAWSPTGAFGNTIYF
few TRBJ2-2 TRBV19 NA TGTGCCAGTAGTATAGTGGGGGACACCGGGGAGCTGTTTTTT CASSIVGDTGELFF
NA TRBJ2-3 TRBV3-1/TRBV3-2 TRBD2 TGTGCCAGCAGCCAAGTCGGGTGGCGGGGGGGCACAGATACGCAGTATTTT CASSQVGWRGGTDTQYF